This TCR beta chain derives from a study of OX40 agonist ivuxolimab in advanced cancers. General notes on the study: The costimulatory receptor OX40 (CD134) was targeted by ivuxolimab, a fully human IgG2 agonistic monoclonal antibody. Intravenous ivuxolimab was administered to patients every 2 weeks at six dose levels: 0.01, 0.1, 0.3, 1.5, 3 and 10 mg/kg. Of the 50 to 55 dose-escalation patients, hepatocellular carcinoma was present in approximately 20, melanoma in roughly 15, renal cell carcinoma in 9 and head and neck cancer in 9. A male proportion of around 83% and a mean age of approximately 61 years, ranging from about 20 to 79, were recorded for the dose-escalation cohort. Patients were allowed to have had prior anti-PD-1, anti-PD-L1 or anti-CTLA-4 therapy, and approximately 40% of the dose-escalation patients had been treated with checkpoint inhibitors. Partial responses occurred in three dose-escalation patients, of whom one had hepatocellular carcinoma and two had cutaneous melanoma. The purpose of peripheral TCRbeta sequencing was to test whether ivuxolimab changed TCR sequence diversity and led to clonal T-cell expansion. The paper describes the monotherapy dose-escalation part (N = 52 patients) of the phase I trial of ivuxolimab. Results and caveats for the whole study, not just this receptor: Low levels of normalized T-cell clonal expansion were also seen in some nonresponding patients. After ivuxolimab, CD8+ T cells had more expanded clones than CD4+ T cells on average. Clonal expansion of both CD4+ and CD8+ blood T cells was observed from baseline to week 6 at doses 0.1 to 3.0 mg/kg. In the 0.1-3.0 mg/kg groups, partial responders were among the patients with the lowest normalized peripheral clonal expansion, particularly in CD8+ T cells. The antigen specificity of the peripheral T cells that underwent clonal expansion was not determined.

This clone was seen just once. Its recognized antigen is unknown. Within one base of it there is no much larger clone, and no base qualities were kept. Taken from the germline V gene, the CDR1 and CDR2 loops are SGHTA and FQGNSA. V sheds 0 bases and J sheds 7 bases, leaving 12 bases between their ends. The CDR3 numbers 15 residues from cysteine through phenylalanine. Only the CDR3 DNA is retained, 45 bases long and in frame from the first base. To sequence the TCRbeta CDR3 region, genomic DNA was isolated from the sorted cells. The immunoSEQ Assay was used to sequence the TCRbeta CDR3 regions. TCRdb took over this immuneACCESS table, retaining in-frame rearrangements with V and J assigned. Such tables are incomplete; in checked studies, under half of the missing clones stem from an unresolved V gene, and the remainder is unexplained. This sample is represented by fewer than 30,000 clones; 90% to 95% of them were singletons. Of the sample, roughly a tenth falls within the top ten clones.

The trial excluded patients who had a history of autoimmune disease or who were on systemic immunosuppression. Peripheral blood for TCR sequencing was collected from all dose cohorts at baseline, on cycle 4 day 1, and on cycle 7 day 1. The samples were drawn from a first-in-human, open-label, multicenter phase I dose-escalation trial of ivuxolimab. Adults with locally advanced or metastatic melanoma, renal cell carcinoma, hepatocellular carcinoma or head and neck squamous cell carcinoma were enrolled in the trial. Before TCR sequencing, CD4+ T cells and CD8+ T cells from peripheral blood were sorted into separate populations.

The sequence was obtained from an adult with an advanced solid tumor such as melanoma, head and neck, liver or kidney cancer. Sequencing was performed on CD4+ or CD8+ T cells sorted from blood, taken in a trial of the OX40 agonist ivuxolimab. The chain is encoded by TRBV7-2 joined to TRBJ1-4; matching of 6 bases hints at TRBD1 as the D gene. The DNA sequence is TGTGCCAGCAGCTTAGCCGGCAGGGGCAGTGAAAAACTGTTTTTT. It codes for CASSLAGRGSEKLFF.